Below are 18 T cell receptor beta chains sequenced from a single sample in a study of shared clonotypes between healthy human individuals. TCRdb's table, derived via immunoSEQ multiplex PCR, lists solely in-frame clones and lacks some. The sample includes under 1,100,000 clones, roughly 80% of them seen just once. The sample comprised memory CD4+ T cells sorted from blood. The subset was: CD45RA-negative fraction. These receptors were taken from a man between 18 and 29 years old in good health.

This rearrangement joins TRBV2 to TRBJ2-1, with D possibly being TRBD1 (8 bases). Trimming left V 6 bases short and J 9 bases short, with 12 bases between. The CDR3 is made up of 12 amino acids. Germline V lookup: CDR1 SNHLY, CDR2 FYNNEI. The CDR3 region has the DNA TGTGCCAGCAGGGACAGGGAGGGTGAGCAGTTCTTC. It is translated as CASRDREGEQFF.

The V and J genes are TRBV11-2 and TRBJ2-7; D remains unclear. V was pared by 1 base and J by 3 bases, with 13 bases between. The CDR3 sequence is 15 residues long. The germline CDR1 and CDR2 sequences are SGHAT and FQNNGV. Here the CDR3 reads CASSLGQVQIYEQYF. The CDR3, as DNA: TGTGCCAGCAGCTTAGGGCAGGTCCAAATCTACGAGCAGTACTTC.

This sequence joins TRBV4-1 and TRBJ1-4; 11 bases are shared with TRBD1. The ends lost 3 bases at V and 5 bases at J; junction bases unmatched: 2. This CDR3 is 15 amino acids long. Germline lookup yields CDR1 MGHRA and CDR2 YSYEKL. The CDR3 reads CASSQDRGPNEKLFF. The CDR3 coding sequence is TGCGCCAGCAGCCAGGACAGGGGGCCCAATGAAAAACTGTTTTTT.

This clone turned up a few times. This rearrangement joins TRBV10-2 to TRBJ1-1; D perhaps matches TRBD1 (6 bases). V lost 1 base and J lost 2, with 14 bases in between. The CDR3 consists of 16 residues. CDR1 WSHSY and CDR2 SAAADI come from the germline V gene. The CDR3 spells CASSELKRGANTEAFF. CDR3 bases: TGCGCCAGCAGTGAGTTGAAGAGGGGGGCAAACACTGAAGCTTTCTTT.

J is TRBJ1-2 and V is TRBV6-5, with D perhaps matching TRBD1 (5 bases). Germline V lookup: CDR1 MNHEY, CDR2 SVGAGI. The CDR3 sequence is 13 residues long. Trimming removed 6 bases at V and 2 bases at J, with 10 bases between. The CDR3 is CASRFTGNYGYTF. CDR3 bases: TGTGCCAGCAGGTTTACAGGAAACTATGGCTACACCTTC.

The V call is TRBV7-2, the J call TRBJ2-7; 9 bases are shared with TRBD1. The V and J ends lost 2 bases and 3 bases, in that order; junction bases with no gene match: 2. Germline values: CDR1 SGHTA, CDR2 FQGNSA. CDR3 length: 14 residues. CDR3 residues: CASSLRDRVYEQYF. The DNA for the CDR3 is TGTGCCAGCAGCTTACGGGACAGGGTCTACGAGCAGTACTTC.

The gene calls are TRBV7-2 and TRBJ1-5, with TRBD1 as a possible D gene (5 bases). Germline V gives CDR1 SGHTA, CDR2 FQGNSA. Deletions cut 7 bases from V and 5 bases from J, with 9 bases between. The CDR3 has 12 amino acids. The CDR3 DNA reads as TGTGCCAGCAACCAGGGTTATCAGCCCCAGCATTTT. It specifies CASNQGYQPQHF.

V and J are TRBV19 and TRBJ2-3, with D unclear. The CDR3 runs 13 residues. From germline, CDR1 is LNHDA and CDR2 SQIVND (reference sequence). The V end lost 4 bases, the J end lost 5 bases, and 10 bases lay between the germline ends. In DNA, the CDR3 is TGTGCCAGTAGTAAGAGACCGCAAGATACGCAGTATTTT. Amino acids: CASSKRPQDTQYF. Supplemented by reference TRBV19 and TRBJ2-3, the full variable domain reads DGGITQSPKYLFRKEGQNVTLSCEQNLNHDAMYWYRQDPGQGLRLIYYSQIVNDFQKGDIAEGYSVSREKKESFPLTVTSAQKNPTAFYLCASSKRPQDTQYFGPGTRLTVL.

CDR3 coding DNA: TGCGCCAGCAGCTTGGCGGCTTCTGGAAACACCATATATTTT. It is translated as CASSLAASGNTIYF. This rearrangement joins TRBV5-1 to TRBJ1-3; D call uncertain. The CDR3 contains 14 residues. The germline CDR1 and CDR2 sequences are SGHRS and YFSETQ. The V and J ends lost 0 bases and 1 base respectively, with 5 bases between them.

This clone was seen only once. The chain is built from TRBV29-1 and TRBJ2-6; 8 nucleotides match TRBD2. The CDR3 is 15 residues long. Germline V CDR1 and CDR2: SQVTM, ANQGSEA. Trimming at V came to 4 bases and at J to 2 bases, leaving 4 bases not matched to a gene. For the CDR3, the DNA is TGCAGCGTTGTTCGAGCGGGAGCTGGGGCCAACGTCCTGACTTTC. This codes for CSVVRAGAGANVLTF.

V is TRBV7-9 and J is TRBJ2-7, with D unclear. The CDR3 loop spans 15 amino acids. The germline CDR1 and CDR2 sequences are SEHNR and FQNEAQ (reference sequence). The V end lost 0 bases, the J end lost 0 bases, and 9 bases lay between the germline ends. The CDR3 nucleotides are TGTGCCAGCAGCTTAGCTAGGAAAAGCTCCTACGAGCAGTACTTC. Protein: CASSLARKSSYEQYF.

The genes are TRBV28 and TRBJ1-2, with D possibly matching TRBD1 (6 bases). The length of the CDR3 is 13 residues. The V end lost 5 bases, the J end lost 2 bases, and 9 bases lay between the germline ends. From germline, CDR1 is MDHEN and CDR2 SYDVKM. As DNA, the CDR3 is TGTGCCAGCAGTGACAGGCCAAACTATGGCTACACCTTC. This codes for CASSDRPNYGYTF.

This clone was recorded a few times. The V call is TRBV20-1, the J call TRBJ1-1; D is unresolved. CDR1 and CDR2 (germline): DFQATT, SNEGSKA (reference sequence). This CDR3 has 11 amino acids. CDR3 region: CSRWINTEAFF. DNA of the CDR3: TGCAGCCGGTGGATAAACACTGAAGCTTTCTTT.

V gene TRBV4-3 combines with J gene TRBJ2-1; the match to TRBD2 covers 8 bases. The CDR3 extends over 15 amino acids. With V trimmed by 0 bases and J by 9 bases, 7 bases remained unmatched. Germline V gene sequence: CDR1 LGHNA, CDR2 YSLEER. The CDR3 protein is CASSQDSGLAVEQFF. DNA of the CDR3: TGCGCCAGCAGCCAAGATTCAGGACTAGCTGTTGAGCAGTTCTTC.

The chain recombines TRBV29-1 with TRBJ1-4; possible D gene TRBD1, 5 bases. V dropped 6 bases and J dropped 8 bases, with 13 bases sitting between them. This CDR3 spans 12 amino acids. CDR1 SQVTM and CDR2 ANQGSEA come from the germline V gene. The CDR3 DNA is TGCAGCGTGTCTCCGGGGGAGGAAAAACTGTTTTTT. It encodes CSVSPGEEKLFF.

This clone has a single count. The chain employs TRBV7-9 and TRBJ2-1; D is possibly TRBD1 or TRBD2 (5 bases each). This CDR3 region has 12 residues. Germline CDR1 SEHNR, CDR2 FQNEAQ (reference sequence). V was clipped by 5 bases and J by 9 bases, with 11 bases between them. The CDR3 sequence: CASSLTRGEQFF. For the CDR3, the DNA is TGTGCCAGCAGCCTAACTAGGGGTGAGCAGTTCTTC.

The chain uses TRBV30 and TRBJ2-1; the match to TRBD2 covers 14 bases. V shed 1 base, J shed 6 bases, and the junction held 2 bases outside the gene matches. The CDR3 has 15 amino acids. The germline CDR1 and CDR2 sequences are GTSNPN and SVGIG (reference sequence). CDR3 in amino acids: CAWSGLAGGVNEQFF. CDR3 in DNA: TGTGCCTGGAGTGGACTAGCGGGAGGGGTCAATGAGCAGTTCTTC.

The rearrangement links TRBV2 to TRBJ2-5; 9 nucleotides line up with TRBD1. The CDR3 extends over 13 amino acids. Germline V lookup: CDR1 SNHLY, CDR2 FYNNEI. V was pared by 8 bases and J by 2 bases, with 3 bases of the junction left unmatched. The CDR3 loop is CASGTGIQETQYF. In DNA form, the CDR3 reads TGTGCCAGCGGGACAGGGATTCAAGAGACCCAGTACTTC. Drawing the rest from reference TRBV2 and TRBJ2-5, the complete variable domain is EPEVTQTPSHQVTQMGQEVILRCVPISNHLYFYWYRQILGQKVEFLVSFYNNEISEKSEIFDDQFSVERPDGSNFTLKIRSTKLEDSAMYFCASGTGIQETQYFGPGTRLLVL.